The 12 T cell receptor beta chains below were found in one sample sequenced in a study of CD8 T cells in ankylosing spondylitis. TCRdb ran MiXCR on the 5' RACE reads and lists one entry per CDR3 protein. The profile shows under 170,000 distinct CDR3 sequences, roughly 44% of them singletons. The source material was synovial fluid, either unsorted or a sorted T cell fraction (not recorded which). The receptor source for this set is a male donor with ankylosing spondylitis.

The CDR3 coding sequence is TGCAGTGCTAGAGTACAGGAAACTGGAAACACCATATATTTT. Translation: CSARVQETGNTIYF. V is TRBV20-1 and J is TRBJ1-3; tentative D call: TRBD1 (5 bases). The V gene's germline CDR1 is DFQATT and CDR2 SNEGSKA (reference sequence). V was cut by 1 base and J by 2 bases, with 9 bases left in between. There are 14 residues in the CDR3.

The chain uses TRBV18 and TRBJ2-1, with 15 bases fitting TRBD2. CDR3 length: 15 amino acids. Trimming at V came to 3 bases and at J to 9 bases, leaving 3 bases not matched to a gene. CDR1 is KGHSH, CDR2 LQKENI, per germline. The CDR3 region has the DNA TGTGCCAGCTCACCCGGGACTAGCGGGGGGACTGAGCAGTTCTTC. It yields the protein CASSPGTSGGTEQFF.

The gene calls are TRBV5-1 and TRBJ2-1; D unclear. The CDR3 runs 15 residues. The germline gives CDR1 SGHRS, CDR2 YFSETQ. V was pared by 6 bases and J by 0 bases, with 13 bases between. CDR3 residues: CASNYLSSSYNEQFF. CDR3 nucleotide sequence: TGCGCCAGCAACTATCTCTCAAGCTCCTACAATGAGCAGTTCTTC.

The CDR3 coding sequence is TGTGCCAGCAGCTTAGCGAGTGGAGTGAGCTCCTACGAGCAGTACTTC. Its translation: CASSLASGVSSYEQYF. This chain links TRBV7-9 with TRBJ2-7; D call uncertain. Trimming took off 0 bases at V and 0 bases at J, with 12 bases between the two ends. CDR1 is SEHNR, CDR2 FQNEAQ, per germline (reference sequence). The CDR3 sequence is 16 residues long.

Only a few counts were recorded for this clonotype. This rearrangement joins TRBV10-3 to TRBJ2-1; either TRBD1 or TRBD2 may fit D (5 bases each). Germline assignment: CDR1 ENHRY and CDR2 SYGVKD. Trimming left V 3 bases short and J 0 bases short, with 9 bases between. This CDR3 is 15 amino acids long. Here the CDR3 reads CAISDTRGSYNEQFF. The CDR3 bases are TGTGCCATCAGTGATACTAGGGGCTCCTACAATGAGCAGTTCTTC.

Only a few counts were recorded for this clonotype. J is TRBJ2-3 and V is TRBV5-1; D not resolved. The CDR3 contains 13 residues. V lost 1 base, J lost 4 bases, and 7 bases lay in between. CDR1 and CDR2 (germline): SGHRS, YFSETQ. CDR3 nucleotide sequence: TGCGCCAGCAGCTTGACGCCTGCAGATACGCAGTATTTT. Encoded protein: CASSLTPADTQYF. The variable domain in full, completed from reference TRBV5-1 and TRBJ2-3, reads KAGVTQTPRYLIKTRGQQVTLSCSPISGHRSVSWYQQTPGQGLQFLFEYFSETQRNKGNFPGRFSGRQFSNSRSEMNVSTLELGDSALYLCASSLTPADTQYFGPGTRLTVL.

The chain has TRBV7-8 and TRBJ2-1; 8 bases are shared with TRBD2. The J segment lost 4 bases and the V segment lost 3 bases, leaving 5 bases of the junction unmatched. CDR1 and CDR2 (germline): SGHVS, FQNEAQ. CDR3 length: 15 amino acids. CDR3: CASSFRLAKYNEQFF. The CDR3 nucleotides are TGTGCCAGCAGCTTCCGACTAGCGAAATACAATGAGCAGTTCTTC.

The CDR3 nucleotides read TGCGCCAGCAGCCAATTGGGAGAGACCTACGAGCAGTACTTC. Translated: CASSQLGETYEQYF. The chain has TRBV4-1 and TRBJ2-7, with D perhaps matching TRBD2 (5 bases). In germline, CDR1 is MGHRA, CDR2 YSYEKL. The CDR3 has 14 amino acids. V was shortened by 2 bases and J by 2 bases, with 10 bases between the two germline ends.

This clonotype was detected a few times. V usage is TRBV12-3 or TRBV12-4 and J usage is TRBJ2-3; a weak D match, TRBD1 (6 bases). The V end lost 3 bases, the J end lost 1 base, and 11 bases lay between the germline ends. The CDR3 loop spans 15 amino acids. The CDR3 sequence: CASSFPGHRTDTQYF. The DNA for the CDR3 is TGTGCCAGCAGTTTCCCGGGACATCGCACAGATACGCAGTATTTT.

This clonotype was counted a few times. The chain couples TRBV15 to TRBJ2-7; D is perhaps TRBD2 (5 bases). The germline V and J ends were trimmed by 0 bases and 4 bases, with 7 bases remaining between them. This CDR3 is 13 amino acids long. The germline V gene encodes CDR1 LNHNV and CDR2 YYDKDF (reference sequence). CDR3: CATSRDWRYEQYF. The CDR3 DNA reads TGTGCCACCAGCAGAGATTGGAGGTACGAGCAGTACTTC.

This clonotype was observed at least ten times. The V gene is TRBV4-2, the J gene TRBJ2-5, with TRBD1 matching 10 bases. V gave up 3 bases and J gave up 1 base; unmatched junction bases: 5. The CDR3 has 16 residues. Germline CDR1 and CDR2: LGHNA and YNFKEQ. CDR3 protein: CASSHWTGGPQETQYF. The CDR3 DNA is TGTGCCAGCAGCCATTGGACAGGGGGTCCCCAAGAGACCCAGTACTTC.

The chain has TRBV7-9 and TRBJ2-1; 7 bases agree with TRBD1. The junction had 8 bases not matched to a gene; V was cut back by 3 bases and J by 3 bases. The CDR3 length is 16 residues. Germline assignment: CDR1 SEHNR and CDR2 FQNEAQ (reference sequence). In DNA, the CDR3 is TGTGCCAGCAGCTTTTCGCCAGGGGGTTACTACAATGAGCAGTTCTTC. This encodes CASSFSPGGYYNEQFF.